The sequence of this T cell receptor beta chain was determined in a study of PD-1 blockade in classical Hodgkin lymphoma. Overall study context: It was nivolumab at 3 mg/kg, given intravenously every 2 weeks, that patients received.

To note about this clone: Its specificity is unknown.

Trimming took 1 base from V and 6 from J, leaving 15 bases between them. The CDR3 has 15 amino acids. From germline, CDR1 is LNHDA and CDR2 SQIVND (reference sequence). As for time point: cycle 4 day 1 (C4D1), after 6 weeks of nivolumab. All patients experienced relapse after autologous stem cell transplantation, and brentuximab vedotin exposure was variable. Findings of the study overall: Exclusion removed patients who began nivolumab under 1 year after ASCT.

Profiled with immunoSEQ multiplex PCR; TCRdb holds only in-frame clones, not every one. The sample yields under 130,000 clones, over 85% seen once. This sequence was found in a human donor with classical Hodgkin lymphoma. The material was peripheral blood mononuclear cells (PBMCs), obtained before the fourth cycle of nivolumab. The chain uses TRBV19 and TRBJ1-2; D is perhaps TRBD1 (5 bases). The CDR3, as DNA: TGTGCCAGTAGTATAGGTACAGGAATATCCGATGGCTACACCTTC. Amino acid sequence: CASSIGTGISDGYTF. Together with reference TRBV19 and TRBJ1-2, the CDR3 gives the full variable domain: DGGITQSPKYLFRKEGQNVTLSCEQNLNHDAMYWYRQDPGQGLRLIYYSQIVNDFQKGDIAEGYSVSREKKESFPLTVTSAQKNPTAFYLCASSIGTGISDGYTFGSGTRLTVV.